These T cell receptor beta chains were read from a single sample in a study of T cell responses to AZD1222 COVID-19 vaccine. Profiling relied on immunoSEQ multiplex PCR, and the TCRdb table lists in-frame clones only, not all of them. The profile shows roughly 150,000 clones, around 89% of them singletons. This specimen was peripheral blood, taken on day 0 of MenACWY control vaccination. All receptors derive from an adult in good health. CDR3s include the opening cysteine and the closing phenylalanine or tryptophan. Each record gives: D gene, V gene, J gene, clone size, CDR3 DNA, CDR3 protein. A D gene is named only where the DNA matches it firmly. Expanded clones are given a class, and other clones once, few, many or no size at all.

>.|TRBV5-1|TRBJ1-3|.
TGCGCCAGCAGCTCTGGAAACACCATATATTTT
CASSSGNTIYF
>TRBD1|TRBV5-1|TRBJ2-7|.
TGCGCCAGCAGCTTGGGAGGACAGGCTACCTACGAGCAGTACTTC
CASSLGGQATYEQYF
>TRBD1|TRBV6-5|TRBJ1-5|.
TGTGCCAGCAGTTCTAGACAGGGGACTCAGCCCCAGCATTTT
CASSSRQGTQPQHF
>.|TRBV30|TRBJ1-3|.
TGTGCCTGGAGTGCCCTTTCTGGAAACACCATATATTTT
CAWSALSGNTIYF
>.|TRBV19|TRBJ1-6|.
TGTGCCAGTAGTATTGAGGACAGCTATAATTCACCCCTCCACTTT
CASSIEDSYNSPLHF
>.|TRBV7-9|TRBJ2-2|.
TGTGCCAGCACAATTGCCACCGGGGAGCTGTTTTTT
CASTIATGELFF
>.|TRBV7-9|TRBJ2-5|few
TGTGCCAGCAGCTGGTACCAAGAGACCCAGTACTTC
CASSWYQETQYF
>.|TRBV4-1|TRBJ1-5|.
TGCGCCAGCAGCCAAGCTATGAGGGGCGGCAATCAGCCCCAGCATTTT
CASSQAMRGGNQPQHF
>.|TRBV6-6|TRBJ1-5|.
TGTGCCAGCACTAAGGGGCAAGGGAACAATCAGCCCCAGCATTTT
CASTKGQGNNQPQHF
>TRBD1|TRBV4-1|TRBJ2-7|.
TGCGCCAGCAGTCTCTTCGACAGGGCTTATTCCTACGAGCAGTACTTC
CASSLFDRAYSYEQYF
>TRBD2|TRBV7-9|TRBJ2-2|few
TGTGCCAGCAGACCGGCGCTAGCGGGGGCAAACACCGGGGAGCTGTTTTTT
CASRPALAGANTGELFF
>TRBD1|TRBV4-2|TRBJ2-1|.
TGTGCCAGCAGCCAGACAGGGGGTTCCTACAATGAGCAGTTCTTC
CASSQTGGSYNEQFF
>.|TRBV29-1|TRBJ2-5|.
TGCAGCGTGGAGCCTGGGGCAGAGACCCAGTACTTC
CSVEPGAETQYF